These 27 T cell receptor beta chains originate from one sample sequenced in a study of technical replicates of blood from a handful of donors. Data came from immunoSEQ multiplex PCR; TCRdb stores just in-frame clones and leaves some out. The table lists tens of thousands of clones, roughly 90% of them singletons. The sequencing input was T cells isolated from PBMCs. Receptor source: a human donor in good health.

The genes are TRBV2 and TRBJ2-5, with 7 bases identical to TRBD1. Germline V gene data show CDR1 as SNHLY and CDR2 as FYNNEI. CDR3 length equals 15 residues. The junction had 12 bases not matched to a gene; V was cut back by 9 bases and J by 2 bases. CDR3: CARSPVGGGQETQYF. In nucleotides, the CDR3 is TGTGCCAGAAGCCCGGTAGGGGGCGGGCAAGAGACCCAGTACTTC.

CDR3 amino acids: CASSYPDRGAYEQYF. The CDR3 nucleotides are TGTGCCAGCAGTTACCCCGACAGGGGCGCGTACGAGCAGTACTTC. The chain joins TRBV6-6 to TRBJ2-7; 8 bases line up with TRBD1. The CDR3 length is 15 residues. V lost 2 bases to trimming and J lost 4 bases; unmatched junction nucleotides: 7. In germline, CDR1 is MNHNY, CDR2 SVGAGI (reference sequence).

CDR3 nucleotides: TGCGCCAGCAGCCAAGGAGCGGGTTCCGTCTACGAGCAGTACTTC. Its translation is CASSQGAGSVYEQYF. The chain links TRBV4-3 to TRBJ2-7; D might be TRBD2 (6 bases). Germline V gene lookup returns CDR1 LGHNA and CDR2 YSLEER. The CDR3 covers 15 residues. V lost 1 base, J lost 3 bases, and 13 bases lay in between.

The genes are TRBV5-1 and TRBJ2-1; 9 nucleotides align to TRBD2. V shed 2 bases and J 7 bases; nucleotides not matched to a gene: 7. This CDR3 comprises 15 residues. The V gene's germline CDR1 is SGHRS and CDR2 YFSETQ. The CDR3 DNA sequence: TGCGCCAGCAGCTTCCCTGGCGGGAGGGCGAATGAGCAGTTCTTC. The encoded protein is CASSFPGGRANEQFF.

The DNA for the CDR3 is TGCGCCAGCAGCCAAAAAGGGGCCGAAAAACTGTTTTTT. Its translation is CASSQKGAEKLFF. The chain employs TRBV4-3 and TRBJ1-4; perhaps TRBD1 as D (5 bases). The CDR3 loop spans 13 amino acids. The germline V gene has CDR1 LGHNA and CDR2 YSLEER. The V end lost 2 bases, the J end lost 8 bases, and 9 bases lay between the germline ends.

V is TRBV28 and J is TRBJ1-2; D is undetermined. Germline loops: CDR1 MDHEN, CDR2 SYDVKM. Trimming stripped 8 bases from V and 4 bases from J, with 17 bases between. This CDR3 has 14 residues. The CDR3 nucleotides are TGTGCCAGCCGGAACTTGCCGAGGGCCTATGGCTACACCTTC. Protein product: CASRNLPRAYGYTF.

The chain employs TRBV11-2 and TRBJ2-5; TRBD2 matches at 10 bases. The CDR3 length is 14 residues. V shed 5 bases and J 3 bases; nucleotides not matched to a gene: 3. The germline V gene encodes CDR1 SGHAT and CDR2 FQNNGV. CDR3 sequence: CASSIGLAEETQYF. The CDR3 bases are TGTGCCAGCAGCATTGGACTAGCGGAAGAGACCCAGTACTTC.

The rearrangement links TRBV4-3 to TRBJ2-7; tentatively, D is TRBD1 (6 bases). Deletions cut 0 bases from V and 3 bases from J, with 15 bases between. From germline, CDR1 is LGHNA and CDR2 YSLEER. CDR3 size: 16 residues. CDR3 coding DNA: TGCGCCAGCAGCCAAGACTCTGAGGGCAGGGGCTACGAGCAGTACTTC. It is translated as CASSQDSEGRGYEQYF.

This clone was counted once. This rearrangement joins TRBV11-3 to TRBJ2-7; TRBD1 agrees at 9 bases. CDR1 SGHNT and CDR2 YENEEA come from the germline V gene. The CDR3 covers 14 residues. Losses at the gene ends were 4 bases for V and 2 bases for J; bases not matched to a gene: 3. The CDR3 spells CASSYTGGPYEQYF. The CDR3 nucleotides read TGTGCCAGCAGCTATACAGGGGGCCCCTACGAGCAGTACTTC.

The chain is built from TRBV19 and TRBJ2-3; 8 positions match TRBD2. V lost 10 bases to trimming and J lost 3 bases; unmatched junction nucleotides: 12. The CDR3 consists of 15 residues. The germline gives CDR1 LNHDA, CDR2 SQIVND (reference sequence). CDR3 sequence reads: CATTSTGGGTDTQYF. In DNA, the CDR3 is TGTGCCACTACCTCCACGGGGGGGGGAACAGATACGCAGTATTTT.

This chain joins TRBV6-6 and TRBJ2-7; D ambiguous. Trimming cost V 6 bases and J 3 bases, with 12 bases left between them. The CDR3 is 13 residues long. Germline CDR1 MNHNY, CDR2 SVGAGI (reference sequence). The CDR3 bases are TGTGCCAGCAGCCACAGCCCTTACTACGAGCAGTACTTC. The encoded protein is CASSHSPYYEQYF.

The J gene is TRBJ1-2, the V gene TRBV30, with 9 bases matching TRBD1. Germline CDR1 reads GTSNPN; CDR2 reads SVGIG (reference sequence). The CDR3 consists of 11 residues. Unmatched junction bases numbered 5, after V lost 7 bases and J lost 8 bases. CDR3 protein: CAFWTGEGYTF. DNA of the CDR3: TGTGCCTTCTGGACAGGGGAGGGCTACACCTTC. Supplemented by reference TRBV30 and TRBJ1-2, the full variable domain reads SQTIHQWPATLVQPVGSPLSLECTVEGTSNPNLYWYRQAAGRGLQLLFYSVGIGQISSEVPQNLSASRPQDRQFILSSKKLLLSDSGFYLCAFWTGEGYTFGSGTRLTVV.

The chain is built from TRBV27 and TRBJ1-4; the match to TRBD1 covers 7 bases. After removal of 5 bases from V and 4 bases from J, the junction contained 4 bases not matched to a gene. Germline lookup yields CDR1 MNHEY and CDR2 SMNVEV (reference sequence). The length of the CDR3 is 14 residues. The CDR3 region has the DNA TGTGCCAGCAGTATGGACAGGATTAATGAAAAACTGTTTTTT. It translates to CASSMDRINEKLFF.

The chain has TRBV27 and TRBJ1-4; D gene ambiguous. The germline gives CDR1 MNHEY, CDR2 SMNVEV (reference sequence). The V and J ends lost 7 bases and 7 bases respectively, with 10 bases between them. This CDR3 has 12 amino acids. CDR3: CASNREVEKLFF. CDR3 DNA sequence: TGTGCCAGCAACCGGGAGGTTGAAAAACTGTTTTTT.

This sequence joins TRBV27 and TRBJ1-2; D perhaps matches TRBD1 (6 bases). The CDR3 consists of 13 residues. Trimming removed 4 bases from V and 7 bases from J, with 13 bases in between. Looked up from germline, CDR1 is MNHEY and CDR2 is SMNVEV (reference sequence). The CDR3 DNA is TGTGCCAGCAGTTGGTCCAGGGGCCGTGGCTACACCTTC. This codes for CASSWSRGRGYTF.

This clone was seen once. V usage is TRBV6-5 and J usage is TRBJ2-7; 9 bases align to TRBD1. This CDR3 is built from 14 residues. V lost 0 bases, J lost 3 bases, and 0 bases stayed unmatched. CDR1 is MNHEY, CDR2 SVGAGI, per germline. The CDR3 protein is CASSYSDRGYEQYF. The CDR3 nucleotides are TGTGCCAGCAGTTACTCGGACAGGGGCTACGAGCAGTACTTC.

This rearrangement joins TRBV10-3 to TRBJ2-7, with 7 bases lining up with TRBD2. Germline V gene data show CDR1 as ENHRY and CDR2 as SYGVKD. This CDR3 spans 13 amino acids. V gave up 7 bases and J gave up 0 bases; unmatched junction bases: 3. The CDR3 is CAITGGSSYEQYF. As DNA, the CDR3 is TGTGCCATCACGGGAGGAAGCTCCTACGAGCAGTACTTC.

The rearrangement links TRBV4-1 to TRBJ1-4; weak D call: TRBD1 (6 bases). The germline CDR1 and CDR2 sequences are MGHRA and YSYEKL. This CDR3 spans 18 amino acids. Trimming removed 0 bases at V and 0 bases at J, with 14 bases between. The DNA for the CDR3 is TGCGCCAGCAGCCAAGACCGGGACACCTACGCAACTAATGAAAAACTGTTTTTT. Translation gives CASSQDRDTYATNEKLFF.

This chain joins TRBV28 and TRBJ2-3; TRBD2 is a possible D gene (6 bases). The germline CDR1 and CDR2 sequences are MDHEN and SYDVKM. CDR3 length: 13 amino acids. V gave up 3 bases and J gave up 4 bases, with 8 bases separating them. The CDR3 sequence is CASSFGSPDTQYF. The CDR3 DNA reads TGTGCCAGCAGTTTCGGGAGCCCAGATACGCAGTATTTT. The full variable domain, completed using reference TRBV28 and TRBJ2-3, is DVKVTQSSRYLVKRTGEKVFLECVQDMDHENMFWYRQDPGLGLRLIYFSYDVKMKEKGDIPEGYSVSREKKERFSLILESASTNQTSMYLCASSFGSPDTQYFGPGTRLTVL.

The chain couples TRBV19 to TRBJ1-5, with no clear D. Germline CDR1 LNHDA, CDR2 SQIVND (reference sequence). This CDR3 has 15 residues. The V end lost 5 bases, the J end lost 6 bases, and 17 bases lay between the germline ends. Written as DNA, the CDR3 is TGTGCCAGTAGTGTCAGGCCTCCATTAGGTCAGCCCCAGCATTTT. Its protein product is CASSVRPPLGQPQHF.

On this clone itself: The junction differs from germline at one of its ends, possibly a read error. V is TRBV7-7 and J is TRBJ2-3; 9 bases align to TRBD2. The CDR3 has 18 amino acids. Looked up from germline, CDR1 is SSHAT and CDR2 is FNYEAQ (reference sequence). This chain's CDR3 is CASSLKSGGLAGRDTQYF. In DNA, the CDR3 is TGTGCTAGCAGCTTAAAATCGGGTGGGCTAGCGGGAAGAGATACGCAGTATTTT.

The V and J genes are TRBV7-9 and TRBJ1-1, with 7 bases fitting TRBD1. CDR1 and CDR2 (germline): SEHNR, FQNEAQ (reference sequence). The CDR3 spans 13 residues. Losses at the gene ends were 5 bases for V and 6 bases for J; bases not matched to a gene: 6. CDR3 amino acids: CASSLQGFPEAFF. The CDR3 coding sequence is TGTGCCAGCAGCCTACAGGGGTTTCCTGAAGCTTTCTTT.

The rearrangement joins TRBV11-2 to TRBJ2-6; 8 nucleotides match TRBD1. Germline CDR1 is SGHAT and CDR2 is FQNNGV. CDR3 length equals 18 residues. With 4 bases clipped from V and 2 bases from J, the junction kept 10 bases outside the gene matches. CDR3 coding DNA: TGTGCCAGCAGCTCCAGACAGGGGCCATTTCCTGGGGCCAACGTCCTGACTTTC. It yields the protein CASSSRQGPFPGANVLTF.

The genes are TRBV28 and TRBJ2-5; 8 nucleotides match TRBD2. The CDR3 runs 14 residues. The V gene's germline CDR1 is MDHEN and CDR2 SYDVKM. Trimming removed 7 bases from V and 10 bases from J; junction bases left unmatched: 14. The CDR3 is CASISGGPLWHQYF. Here the CDR3 DNA reads TGTGCCAGCATATCGGGGGGGCCGTTGTGGCACCAGTACTTC.

This sequence joins TRBV7-2 and TRBJ2-7, with D maybe TRBD1 (6 bases). CDR3 length equals 14 residues. V was shortened by 2 bases and J by 5 bases, with 13 bases between the two germline ends. Looked up from germline, CDR1 is SGHTA and CDR2 is FQGNSA. The CDR3 sequence is CASSLLSGVNEQYF. For the CDR3, the DNA is TGTGCCAGCAGCTTATTATCAGGGGTCAACGAGCAGTACTTC. Looking up the rest from reference TRBV7-2 and TRBJ2-7 gives the full variable domain: GAGVSQSPSNKVTEKGKDVELRCDPISGHTALYWYRQSLGQGLEFLIYFQGNSAPDKSGLPSDRFSAERTGGSVSTLTIQRTQQEDSAVYLCASSLLSGVNEQYFGPGTRLTVT.

The chain links TRBV19 to TRBJ1-4, with D possibly being TRBD1 (5 bases). This CDR3 comprises 13 residues. V shed 5 bases and J shed 10 bases, with 14 bases lying between them. In germline, CDR1 is LNHDA, CDR2 SQIVND (reference sequence). This CDR3 is CASSEQGSAKLFF. The CDR3 nucleotides are TGTGCCAGTAGTGAGCAGGGAAGCGCAAAACTGTTTTTT.

This chain connects TRBV7-9 to TRBJ1-3, with D possibly matching TRBD1 (6 bases). Trimming removed 5 bases at V and 1 base at J, with 15 bases between. Germline values: CDR1 SEHNR, CDR2 FQNEAQ (reference sequence). This CDR3 contains 16 residues. The CDR3 sequence is CASSPDRPPSGNTIYF. The CDR3 DNA follows: TGTGCCAGCAGCCCAGACAGGCCCCCTTCTGGAAACACCATATATTTT.